This paragraph covers one T cell receptor beta chain sequence. This entry is derived from a study of T cells in Graves' hyperthyroidism and ophthalmopathy. Using RNA transcripts as the source, TCR beta CDR3 regions were amplified. Carried out on the TCR CDR3, a first-round RT-PCR used the HTBI primer set. TCRdb re-called the multiplex PCR reads with MiXCR, one entry per CDR3 protein. Of a few hundred thousand distinct CDR3 sequences listed, 15% to 17% were seen once; the top ten hold about 14%. The CDR3 is 16 residues long. Trimming removed 2 bases from V and 7 bases from J; junction bases left unmatched: 6. Germline V gives CDR1 SGHRS, CDR2 YFSETQ.

What was sequenced was blood. The chain uses TRBV5-1 and TRBJ2-1, with 13 bases fitting TRBD2. The TCR originated in a woman younger than 30 with Graves' hyperthyroidism. The CDR3 spells CASSLMTSGRLNEQFF. CDR3 nucleotide sequence: TGCGCCAGCAGCTTAATGACTAGCGGGAGGCTTAATGAGCAGTTCTTC. Complete variable domain (other parts from reference TRBV5-1 and TRBJ2-1): KAGVTQTPRYLIKTRGQQVTLSCSPISGHRSVSWYQQTPGQGLQFLFEYFSETQRNKGNFPGRFSGRQFSNSRSEMNVSTLELGDSALYLCASSLMTSGRLNEQFFGPGTRLTVL.